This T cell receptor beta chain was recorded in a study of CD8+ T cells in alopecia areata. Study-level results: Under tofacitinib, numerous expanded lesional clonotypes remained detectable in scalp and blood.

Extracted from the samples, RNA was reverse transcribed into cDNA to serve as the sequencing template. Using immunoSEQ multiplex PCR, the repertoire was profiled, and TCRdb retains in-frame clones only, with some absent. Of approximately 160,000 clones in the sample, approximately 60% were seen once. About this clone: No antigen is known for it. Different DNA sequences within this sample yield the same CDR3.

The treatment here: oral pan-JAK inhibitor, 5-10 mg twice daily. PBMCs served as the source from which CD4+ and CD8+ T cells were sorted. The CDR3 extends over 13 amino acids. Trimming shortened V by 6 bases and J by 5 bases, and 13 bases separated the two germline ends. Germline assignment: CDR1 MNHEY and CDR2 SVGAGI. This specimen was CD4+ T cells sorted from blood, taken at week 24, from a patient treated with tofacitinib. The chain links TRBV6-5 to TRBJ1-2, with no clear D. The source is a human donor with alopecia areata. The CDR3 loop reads CASSRAPEYGYTF. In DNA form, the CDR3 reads TGTGCCAGCAGCAGAGCGCCAGAATATGGCTACACCTTC.